A single sample gave rise to the 2 T cell receptor beta chains below, sequenced in a study of blood T cell repertoires in COVID-19. Sequencing was performed with immunoSEQ multiplex PCR; in TCRdb, only in-frame clones are kept and a portion is missing. This sample carries roughly 32,000 clones, around 86% of them seen once, and the ten largest clones take over 11%. Input material: peripheral blood. Source of these receptors: a man between 60 and 75 years old with active COVID-19.

The rearrangement joins TRBV10-3 to TRBJ2-7, with 9 bases fitting TRBD1. CDR3 length: 12 residues. The trim removed 9 bases at V and 5 bases at J, leaving 5 bases unmatched. Germline V gene data show CDR1 as ENHRY and CDR2 as SYGVKD. This chain's CDR3 is CAIGDRANEQYF. DNA for the CDR3: TGTGCCATAGGGGACAGGGCGAACGAGCAGTACTTC.

V gene TRBV15 combines with J gene TRBJ2-2; unclear D gene. CDR1 and CDR2 (germline): LNHNV, YYDKDF (reference sequence). The CDR3 length is 17 residues. The germline V and J ends were trimmed by 0 bases and 6 bases, with 17 bases remaining between them. The CDR3 DNA follows: TGTGCCACCAGCAGAGATCTCAGAGTTCTAGGCGCCGGGGAGCTGTTTTTT. Translating it yields CATSRDLRVLGAGELFF.